Listed here is a single T cell receptor beta chain. The data belong to a study of Ad26.COV2.S vaccination and SARS-CoV-2 variants. This CDR3 comprises 15 residues. The ends lost 0 bases at V and 2 bases at J; junction bases unmatched: 3. Looked up from germline, CDR1 is LGHDT and CDR2 is YNNKEL (reference sequence). Repertoires were generated with immunoSEQ multiplex PCR, while TCRdb's copy carries only in-frame clones and drops some. Of roughly 380,000 clones listed, roughly nine tenths are singletons. The receptor was isolated from a human donor who had recovered from COVID-19. This chain joins TRBV3-1 (or the pseudogene TRBV3-2) and TRBJ1-2, with TRBD1 matching over 7 bases. The sequencing used peripheral blood, collected after recovery from COVID-19. The CDR3 region has the DNA TGTGCCAGCAGCCAAGATTCGACAGGGAACTATGGCTACACCTTC. This sequence encodes CASSQDSTGNYGYTF.